The rows below give T cell receptor beta chains drawn from one sample of a study of shared clonotypes between healthy human individuals. The table came from immunoSEQ multiplex PCR; TCRdb's copy has only in-frame clones and leaves some out. The sample yields roughly 500,000 clones, 90% to 96% seen once. The sample comprised naive CD4+ T cells sorted from blood. These receptors came from a woman aged 25 to 39 in good health. Each CDR3 is given with its conserved first and last residue. A D gene is named only where the DNA matches it firmly. Clone size is not always given. Where it is, it says once, few, many or a class for expanded clones.

clone_size,d_call,v_call,j_call,cdr3_aa,cdr3_nt
-,TRBD2,TRBV4-1,TRBJ2-7,CASSQELADSYEQYF,TGCGCCAGCAGCCAAGAACTAGCGGACTCCTACGAGCAGTACTTC
-,-,TRBV2,TRBJ1-4,CASSPGPGKHEKLFF,TGTGCCAGCAGCCCAGGGCCGGGGAAACATGAAAAACTGTTTTTT
-,-,TRBV28,TRBJ2-7,CASSFRRSYEQYF,TGTGCCAGCAGTTTTCGGAGGTCCTACGAGCAGTACTTC
-,TRBD1,TRBV7-9,TRBJ1-1,CASSQEPRTGEAFF,TGTGCCAGCAGCCAAGAACCCCGGACAGGTGAAGCTTTCTTT
-,-,TRBV29-1,TRBJ2-5,CSVEVTGHQETQYF,TGCAGCGTTGAAGTCACAGGACATCAAGAGACCCAGTACTTC
-,-,TRBV7-9,TRBJ2-1,CASSTIRGSAYNEQFF,TGTGCCAGCAGTACTATCCGGGGTAGCGCCTACAATGAGCAGTTCTTC
-,-,TRBV5-1,TRBJ2-5,CASSLSGAETQYF,TGCGCCAGCAGCTTGTCAGGGGCGGAGACCCAGTACTTC
-,-,TRBV7-9,TRBJ2-1,CASSKYTGYPDGHNEQFF,TGTGCCAGCAGCAAGTATACAGGGTACCCTGATGGGCACAATGAGCAGTTCTTC
once,-,TRBV28,TRBJ2-3,CASSSPGTTDTQYF,TGTGCCAGCAGTTCCCCAGGGACTACAGATACGCAGTATTTT
once,TRBD2,TRBV7-2,TRBJ2-7,CASSSRTSGSYSYEQYF,TGTGCCAGCAGCTCCCGGACTAGCGGGAGTTACTCCTACGAGCAGTACTTC
once,-,TRBV4-1,TRBJ2-1,CASSQARGRSLASEQFF,TGCGCCAGCAGCCAAGCCCGCGGGCGGTCCCTAGCTAGTGAGCAGTTCTTC
once,-,TRBV30,TRBJ1-5,CAWSVGGNEDQPQHF,TGTGCCTGGAGTGTAGGAGGGAACGAGGATCAGCCCCAGCATTTT
once,-,TRBV28,TRBJ2-7,CASRLTGPLPYEQYF,TGTGCCAGCAGGCTGACAGGTCCCCTCCCCTACGAGCAGTACTTC
-,-,TRBV9,TRBJ2-5,CASSPQVNGETQYF,TGTGCCAGCAGCCCACAGGTCAACGGAGAGACCCAGTACTTC
-,TRBD2,TRBV4-1,TRBJ2-3,CASSLRTSRGTDTQYF,TGCGCCAGCAGCCTTAGGACTAGTCGAGGCACAGATACGCAGTATTTT